What follows is one T cell receptor beta chain and its context. Its antigen is currently not known. No much larger clone is present one base from it, and per-base qualities are unavailable. The CDR3, from cysteine to phenylalanine, totals 13 residues. Kept here is only the CDR3 DNA, which spans 39 bases and is read in frame from base 1. For CDR1 and CDR2, the germline V gene lists MNHEY and SVGAGI. V was cut back by 6 bases and J by 1 base, leaving a gap of 9 bases between them. This specimen's time point label, interpreted: baseline before first vaccination. Samples from vaccinated people were obtained from the UK trials COV001 and COV002, which included a single-blind randomized controlled phase 2/3 trial of AZD1222 (ChAdOx1 nCoV-19) in healthy adults. Trial participant PBMC samples were collected at day 0 and day 28 after the second dose for TCRbeta chain sequencing. The CDR3 regions of human TCRbeta chains were analyzed by immunosequencing. As for how the authors treated the data: Repertoire TCRs were matched against a reference library of SARS-CoV-2-specific TCRs generated with the MIRA antigen-specificity platform. Breadth meant the fraction of unique TCRs that were SARS-CoV-2-associated, whereas depth meant the fraction of total T cells that were SARS-CoV-2-associated. Using the MIRA data, each spike-specific TCR was mapped to the spike region that the TCR reacts to and placed in a CD4 or CD8 class. Log10-transformed breadth and depth values were compared by one-way ANOVA with Sidak's multiple comparisons tests. This immuneACCESS table, as held by TCRdb, lists in-frame sequences with V and J called but not all clones. Of the missing ones, under half trace to an unresolved V gene in checked studies; the others have no known cause. The V and J calls and the clone size are those of that table, but D and trimming were determined from the DNA. Across this sample there are about 140,000 clones, with just under 95% seen only once. The ten largest account for more than 4.5% of the sample.

This sample was included in a study of T cell responses to AZD1222 COVID-19 vaccine (dated by TCRdb to the early 2020s). Some background on the complete study: AZD1222 recipients with second doses at about 4 weeks or about 12 weeks were pooled, because spike-specific TCR depth and breadth did not differ between schedules. Enrollment into the trials was organized by age into subgroups of 18-55, 56-69 and 70-plus years, and those subgroups contained about 160, 30 and 59 TCR-sequenced participants, respectively. TCR sequencing covered about 230 trial participants: around 210 given two doses of AZD1222 and 26 given two doses of MenACWY control vaccine. Study-level results and caveats: Only a handful of AZD1222 recipients were SARS-CoV-2 seropositive at baseline, limiting conclusions about previously exposed vaccinees. Participants were mostly white British, with more females than males. The authors suggested clonal diversity may have been underestimated. The vaccine-associated CD4 TCRs covered the entire spike protein, and the dominant responses fell in regions 160-218 and 743-854. Reportedly, close to half of the unique spike-specific TCRs recognized epitopes lying outside the regions that are mutated in the B.1.351 and B.1.1.7 variants. The 56-69-year group was small, and its depth increase did not reach significance, likely because of low power. No day 14 peak-response samples were available, so repertoires were characterized only after the peak T cell response. A significant rise in spike-specific TCR breadth and depth was observed after two AZD1222 doses relative to day 0 and relative to MenACWY recipients.

The sequences come from peripheral blood, collected on day 0 of AZD1222 vaccination. The chain uses TRBV6-5 and TRBJ2-5; the D gene cannot be named for sure. The receptor was derived from an adult in good health. The sequenced DNA is TGTGCCAGCAGCTTAGCACCCCAAGAGACCCAGTACTTC. This gives the protein CASSLAPQETQYF.